The 16 T cell receptor beta chains below all came from one sample that was sequenced in a study of shared clonotypes between healthy human individuals. Repertoires were generated with immunoSEQ multiplex PCR, while TCRdb's copy carries only in-frame clones and drops some. The profile shows under 2,000,000 clones, less than 95% of them singletons. Naive CD8 populations comprised CD45RO-negative cells positively selected for CCR7, excluding terminally differentiated effector memory CD45RA+ cells. The specimen was naive CD8+ T cells sorted from blood. The receptor set was obtained from a man aged 18-30 years in good health.

V usage is TRBV9 and J usage is TRBJ2-7; 7 bases agree with TRBD2. CDR3 length equals 14 residues. V lost 3 bases to trimming and J lost 2 bases; unmatched junction nucleotides: 5. Per the germline V gene, CDR1 is SGDLS and CDR2 is YYNGEE. The CDR3: CASSGGGSTYEQYF. The CDR3 nucleotides are TGTGCCAGCAGCGGGGGGGGGTCCACCTACGAGCAGTACTTC.

The V gene is TRBV2, the J gene TRBJ2-1; D perhaps matches TRBD2 (6 bases). V was pared by 7 bases and J by 8 bases, with 12 bases between. Germline CDR1 and CDR2: SNHLY and FYNNEI. The length of the CDR3 is 12 residues. The CDR3 region has the DNA TGTGCCAGCATACGGGAGCTCGATGAGCAGTTCTTC. Its protein product is CASIRELDEQFF.

The chain carries TRBV30 and TRBJ2-5; no clear D gene. This CDR3 comprises 13 residues. Germline lookup yields CDR1 GTSNPN and CDR2 SVGIG (reference sequence). V was cut by 1 base and J by 5 bases, with 11 bases left in between. The CDR3 here is CAWSAAVGETQYF. The CDR3 DNA reads TGTGCCTGGAGTGCGGCGGTCGGGGAGACCCAGTACTTC. Combining the CDR3 with reference TRBV30 and TRBJ2-5 gives the whole variable domain SQTIHQWPATLVQPVGSPLSLECTVEGTSNPNLYWYRQAAGRGLQLLFYSVGIGQISSEVPQNLSASRPQDRQFILSSKKLLLSDSGFYLCAWSAAVGETQYFGPGTRLLVL.

The chain couples TRBV13 to TRBJ2-2, with 7 bases that match TRBD1. The germline V gene encodes CDR1 PRHDT and CDR2 FYEKMQ (reference sequence). V lost 7 bases to trimming and J lost 5 bases; unmatched junction nucleotides: 7. CDR3 length equals 14 residues. CDR3: CASNPGTETGELFF. For the CDR3, the DNA is TGTGCCAGCAATCCCGGGACAGAAACCGGGGAGCTGTTTTTT.

The chain employs TRBV14 and TRBJ2-1; D is possibly TRBD2 (5 bases). V was pared by 4 bases and J by 7 bases, with 14 bases between. Germline loops: CDR1 SGHDN, CDR2 FVKESK. CDR3 length equals 14 residues. CDR3 protein: CASSRAASWNEQFF. CDR3 coding DNA: TGTGCCAGCAGCCGCGCGGCTAGCTGGAATGAGCAGTTCTTC. Filled out from reference TRBV14 and TRBJ2-1, the complete variable domain reads EAGVTQFPSHSVIEKGQTVTLRCDPISGHDNLYWYRRVMGKEIKFLLHFVKESKQDESGMPNNRFLAERTGGTYSTLKVQPAELEDSGVYFCASSRAASWNEQFFGPGTRLTVL.

CDR3 nucleotides: TGTGCCAGCAGTTTATACAGGGGATTGAGCAATCAGCCCCAGCATTTT. Translated: CASSLYRGLSNQPQHF. The chain carries TRBV28 and TRBJ1-5, with 7 nucleotides matching TRBD1. Losses at the gene ends were 1 base for V and 1 base for J; bases not matched to a gene: 4. This CDR3 is 16 amino acids long. In germline, CDR1 is MDHEN, CDR2 SYDVKM.

CDR3 loop: CASSQDSRQGFF. The CDR3 DNA sequence: TGTGCCAGCAGCCAAGATTCCCGACAGGGTTTCTTT. The V and J genes are TRBV4-2 and TRBJ1-1; the match to TRBD1 covers 7 bases. The CDR3 sequence is 12 residues long. After removal of 0 bases from V and 13 bases from J, the junction contained 5 bases not matched to a gene. Germline lookup yields CDR1 LGHNA and CDR2 YNFKEQ.

As regards this clone: Other nucleotide sequences in the sample specify the same CDR3. The V call is TRBV27, the J call TRBJ1-1, with a tentative D call TRBD1 (6 bases). V was pared by 5 bases and J by 8 bases, with 12 bases between. In germline, CDR1 is MNHEY, CDR2 SMNVEV (reference sequence). The CDR3 has 12 residues. The CDR3 DNA reads as TGTGCCAGCAGTGAAGGACAGAGCGAAGCTTTCTTT. Encoded protein: CASSEGQSEAFF.

CDR3 coding DNA: TGTGCCAGCAGTGCAGGGACACCCTACGAGCAGTACTTC. As protein: CASSAGTPYEQYF. This sequence joins TRBV6-1 and TRBJ2-7; D might be TRBD1 (6 bases). Per germline, CDR1 MNHNS and CDR2 SASEGT. The CDR3 is made up of 13 amino acids. Trimming cost V 4 bases and J 2 bases, with 9 bases left between them.

A single count supports this clone. This chain connects TRBV5-6 to TRBJ1-1, with D uncertain. Trimming took 4 bases from V and 1 from J, leaving 5 bases between them. Germline CDR1 SGHDT, CDR2 YYEEEE. This CDR3 has 12 amino acids. In DNA form, the CDR3 reads TGTGCCAGCAGCGTACAGAACACTGAAGCTTTCTTT. Translation: CASSVQNTEAFF. Full variable domain (rest looked up from reference TRBV5-6 and TRBJ1-1): DAGVTQSPTHLIKTRGQQVTLRCSPKSGHDTVSWYQQALGQGPQFIFQYYEEEERQRGNFPDRFSGHQFPNYSSELNVNALLLGDSALYLCASSVQNTEAFFGQGTRLTVV.

This chain uses TRBV19 with TRBJ1-5; TRBD1 might be the D (5 bases). Per the germline V gene, CDR1 is LNHDA and CDR2 is SQIVND (reference sequence). Trimming left V 8 bases short and J 7 bases short, with 18 bases between. The length of the CDR3 is 14 residues. CDR3 protein: CASAGGTVIQPQHF. CDR3 DNA: TGTGCCAGTGCGGGGGGTACAGTCATACAGCCCCAGCATTTT.

The chain carries TRBV28 and TRBJ1-1; TRBD1 is a possible D gene (6 bases). The CDR3 length is 15 residues. Looked up from germline, CDR1 is MDHEN and CDR2 is SYDVKM. Trimming cost V 6 bases and J 2 bases, with 16 bases left between them. DNA of the CDR3: TGTGCCAGCAGCCTCCTCCTGGGGGCCAACACTGAAGCTTTCTTT. Its translation is CASSLLLGANTEAFF.

The chain is built from TRBV30 and TRBJ2-3; no firm D call. Looked up from germline, CDR1 is GTSNPN and CDR2 is SVGIG (reference sequence). This CDR3 is built from 15 residues. V was pared by 1 base and J by 2 bases, with 13 bases between. This CDR3 is CAWSGYPKATDTQYF. The CDR3 DNA follows: TGTGCCTGGAGTGGGTACCCCAAGGCCACAGATACGCAGTATTTT.

The chain links TRBV15 to TRBJ1-1; D gene unclear. Trimming stripped 0 bases from V and 3 bases from J, with 5 bases between. The length of the CDR3 is 13 residues. In germline, CDR1 is LNHNV, CDR2 YYDKDF (reference sequence). The CDR3, as DNA: TGTGCCACCAGCAGAGATAAGGACACTGAAGCTTTCTTT. Amino acid sequence: CATSRDKDTEAFF.

A word on this clone: Within the sample, other DNA sequences also encode this same CDR3. The CDR3 DNA reads as TGCGCCAGCAGCCAAGTGGGTGGCAGTTACAATGAGCAGTTCTTC. Translated, it gives CASSQVGGSYNEQFF. J is TRBJ2-1 and V is TRBV4-1, with D uncertain. The CDR3 contains 15 residues. V was shortened by 1 base and J by 4 bases, with 11 bases between the two germline ends. Germline assignment: CDR1 MGHRA and CDR2 YSYEKL.

The chain links TRBV4-3 to TRBJ2-2, with D perhaps being TRBD1 or TRBD2 (5 bases each). V lost 0 bases, J lost 3 bases, and 14 bases lay in between. The CDR3 sequence is 17 residues long. Germline V gives CDR1 LGHNA, CDR2 YSLEER. Here the CDR3 DNA reads TGCGCCAGCAGCCAAGAATTGGGGCTAGCACACACCGGGGAGCTGTTTTTT. It is translated as CASSQELGLAHTGELFF.